Following are 5 T cell receptor beta chains from one sample sequenced in a study of CD4 and CD8 cells across lung adenocarcinoma regions. In TCRdb, the PCR reads were re-called with MiXCR into one record per CDR3 protein. This table has under 10,000 distinct CDR3 sequences, around 50% appearing once. The sequenced sample consisted of CD4+ T cells from the margin of a lung tumor. The source of these receptors is a female donor with lung adenocarcinoma. The CD4 and CD8 labels of this study may be unreliable.

This clonotype is classed as medium-sized. The chain has TRBV6-1 and TRBJ2-7; tentatively, D is TRBD1 (5 bases). This CDR3 contains 14 residues. Looked up from germline, CDR1 is MNHNS and CDR2 is SASEGT. V shed 5 bases and J shed 2 bases, with 13 bases lying between them. CDR3 nucleotide sequence: TGTGCCAGCAGTATCGGACAAGGCACCTACGAGCAGTACTTC. This gives the protein CASSIGQGTYEQYF.

This clonotype was observed a handful of times. The chain recombines TRBV4-2 with TRBJ2-1, with D perhaps assigned TRBD1 or TRBD2 (5 bases each). V shed 0 bases and J shed 0 bases, with 12 bases lying between them. Germline V gene sequence: CDR1 LGHNA, CDR2 YNFKEQ. CDR3 size: 17 residues. DNA for the CDR3: TGTGCCAGCAGCCAAGAAGGGGAGAAGAGCTCCTACAATGAGCAGTTCTTC. As protein: CASSQEGEKSSYNEQFF.

This clonotype has only a few counts. The J gene is TRBJ2-3, the V gene TRBV6-1; 13 bases line up with TRBD2. The CDR3 runs 19 residues. V trimming: 7 bases; J trimming: 0 bases; junction bases outside the gene matches: 13. The germline gives CDR1 MNHNS, CDR2 SASEGT. CDR3 sequence: CASTSAGLAGITSTDTQYF. The CDR3 DNA reads TGTGCCAGCACCTCCGCGGGACTAGCGGGGATAACTAGCACAGATACGCAGTATTTT.

This clonotype was seen only a few times. Because it lacks the conserved phenylalanine or tryptophan at the end, this CDR3 is likely a read error. Because the CDR3's place on the DNA is in doubt, the DNA is left out and the CDR3 is given as listed by TCRdb. The V call is TRBV7-2, the J call TRBJ2-1; the table's D call, TRBD2, has no DNA check behind it. Germline values: CDR1 SGHTA, CDR2 FQGNSA. The CDR3 contains 12 residues when both ends are counted. CDR3: CASSPPGSGRAG.

This clonotype was seen at least ten times. The chain is built from TRBV27 and TRBJ2-7, with 9 bases aligning to TRBD1. This CDR3 comprises 15 residues. The ends lost 4 bases at V and 2 bases at J; junction bases unmatched: 6. From germline, CDR1 is MNHEY and CDR2 SMNVEV (reference sequence). For the CDR3, the DNA is TGTGCCAGCAGTTCAACCGGGACAGGGACCTACGAGCAGTACTTC. It specifies CASSSTGTGTYEQYF.